These 11 T cell receptor beta chains originate from one sample sequenced in a study of cytomegalovirus exposure and HLA in healthy donors. Primers for the PCR totalled 60 Vbeta and 13 Jbeta. Profiling relied on immunoSEQ multiplex PCR, and the TCRdb table lists in-frame clones only, not all of them. The table includes around 99,000 clones, approximately 76% detected once. The material sequenced was PBMCs. The receptor set was obtained from a man between 18 and 35 years old in good health and CMV-seronegative.

The rearrangement joins TRBV28 to TRBJ1-1; tentative D call: TRBD1 (5 bases). The CDR3 is 13 residues long. CDR1 and CDR2 (germline): MDHEN, SYDVKM. The ends were cut back, 8 bases at V and 4 bases at J, with 14 bases in the middle. In DNA, the CDR3 is TGTGCCAGCCGACCGTCCGGGGGCACTGAAGCTTTCTTT. Residues: CASRPSGGTEAFF. The variable domain in full, with the rest retrieved from reference TRBV28 and TRBJ1-1, is DVKVTQSSRYLVKRTGEKVFLECVQDMDHENMFWYRQDPGLGLRLIYFSYDVKMKEKGDIPEGYSVSREKKERFSLILESASTNQTSMYLCASRPSGGTEAFFGQGTRLTVV.

This clone was counted a few times. The V call is TRBV6-5, the J call TRBJ1-4; D is possibly TRBD1 (6 bases). Trimming cost V 7 bases and J 6 bases, with 18 bases left between them. Germline V gene data show CDR1 as MNHEY and CDR2 as SVGAGI. This CDR3 region has 15 residues. The CDR3 DNA reads TGTGCCAGCACAACGAGGGGGGGATCTGATGAAAAACTGTTTTTT. Translated: CASTTRGGSDEKLFF.

This clone came up a few times. This chain links TRBV19 with TRBJ1-5, with D perhaps matching TRBD1 (6 bases). The CDR3 contains 14 residues. Germline V lookup: CDR1 LNHDA, CDR2 SQIVND (reference sequence). Trimming cost V 6 bases and J 2 bases, with 11 bases left between them. The CDR3 sequence: CASRQGLGNQPQHF. CDR3 sequence (DNA): TGTGCCAGTAGACAGGGTTTAGGCAATCAGCCCCAGCATTTT.

V usage is TRBV6-1 and J usage is TRBJ2-2; 9 bases are a match to TRBD2. Germline V gene sequence: CDR1 MNHNS, CDR2 SASEGT. Trimming removed 4 bases from V and 0 bases from J; junction bases left unmatched: 3. The CDR3 extends over 16 amino acids. In DNA, the CDR3 is TGTGCCAGCAGTGTCCTAGCGGGGACGAACACCGGGGAGCTGTTTTTT. This codes for CASSVLAGTNTGELFF.

This clone was found once. The rearrangement uses TRBV5-4 and TRBJ2-7; 11 positions match TRBD1. The CDR3 is 15 residues long. Germline values: CDR1 SGHNT, CDR2 YYREEE (reference sequence). J lost 8 bases, V lost 3 bases, and 10 bases had no gene match. In nucleotides, the CDR3 is TGTGCCAGCAGCTCCCCGGGACAGGGGGATGAAAAGCAGTACTTC. This encodes CASSSPGQGDEKQYF.

The chain uses TRBV9 and TRBJ1-1, with D maybe TRBD1 (6 bases). Trimming pared 3 bases from V and 11 bases from J, leaving 17 bases between. The CDR3 is 13 amino acids. Germline CDR1 is SGDLS and CDR2 is YYNGEE. CDR3 in DNA: TGTGCCAGCAGCGAAACGGCTGGGGGGGCTGCTTTCTTT. Its protein is CASSETAGGAAFF.

The chain combines TRBV27 with TRBJ1-5; TRBD1 matches at 9 bases. After removal of 6 bases from V and 6 bases from J, the junction contained 6 bases not matched to a gene. The V gene's germline CDR1 is MNHEY and CDR2 SMNVEV (reference sequence). The CDR3 covers 14 residues. The CDR3 sequence is CASRGQGGGQPQHF. The DNA of the CDR3 is TGTGCCAGCAGGGGACAGGGCGGTGGTCAGCCCCAGCATTTT.

This chain links TRBV27 with TRBJ2-1, with 8 bases fitting TRBD1. Looked up from germline, CDR1 is MNHEY and CDR2 is SMNVEV (reference sequence). Trimming removed 0 bases from V and 7 bases from J; junction bases left unmatched: 8. The CDR3 sequence is 16 residues long. This CDR3 is CASSLSSDREVNEQFF. The CDR3 region has the DNA TGTGCCAGCAGTTTATCGTCGGACAGGGAAGTGAATGAGCAGTTCTTC.

Note on this clone: This same CDR3 is encoded by further DNA sequences in the sample. V and J are TRBV15 and TRBJ1-1; no clear D gene. The CDR3 extends over 13 amino acids. The V end lost 3 bases, the J end lost 2 bases, and 7 bases lay between the germline ends. Germline CDR1 and CDR2: LNHNV and YYDKDF (reference sequence). Here the CDR3 DNA reads TGTGCCACCAGCAGCTCTAGAAACACTGAAGCTTTCTTT. This translates into CATSSSRNTEAFF.

The chain uses TRBV29-1 and TRBJ1-1; D possibly corresponds to TRBD1 (6 bases). Trimming pared 7 bases from V and 1 base from J, leaving 16 bases between. The CDR3 has 14 amino acids. CDR1 is SQVTM and CDR2 is ANQGSEA in the germline V gene. In nucleotides, the CDR3 is TGCAGCGCTAACGGTGGGGACACGAACACTGAAGCTTTCTTT. Encoded protein: CSANGGDTNTEAFF. The complete variable domain, with remaining parts taken from reference TRBV29-1 and TRBJ1-1, reads SAVISQKPSRDICQRGTSLTIQCQVDSQVTMMFWYRQQPGQSLTLIATANQGSEATYESGFVIDKFPISRPNLTFSTLTVSNMSPEDSSIYLCSANGGDTNTEAFFGQGTRLTVV.

This clone appeared a few times. The chain combines TRBV4-2 with TRBJ2-7; tentative D call: TRBD1 (6 bases). Trimming took off 4 bases at V and 4 bases at J, with 17 bases between the two ends. This CDR3 contains 15 residues. Germline assignment: CDR1 LGHNA and CDR2 YNFKEQ. The CDR3 spells CASSPGAGSGYEQYF. DNA for the CDR3: TGTGCCAGCAGCCCAGGGGCTGGGAGTGGGTACGAGCAGTACTTC.